This T cell receptor beta chain comes out of a study of shared T cell receptors in the human thymus. Some clones are missing from TCRdb's copy, which holds only in-frame ones; the method was immunoSEQ multiplex PCR. Of fewer than 700,000 clones listed, roughly 90% were seen once; the top ten hold about 0.01%. This clone was seen a few times. Looked up from germline, CDR1 is SGHDT and CDR2 is YYEEEE. This CDR3 is 15 amino acids long. The ends were cut back, 0 bases at V and 3 bases at J, with 13 bases in the middle. This sample also belongs to another study, concerning human thymus T cells.

This TCR was sampled from a boy under three years old with a congenital heart defect. The V gene is TRBV5-6, the J gene TRBJ2-7, with TRBD2 as a possible D gene (5 bases). Sequences were obtained from thymocytes. CDR3 in DNA: TGTGCCAGCAGCTTGGGAGGGCCGGGGTTCTACGAGCAGTACTTC. It codes for CASSLGGPGFYEQYF.